The next 8 T cell receptor beta chains were all read from a single sample in a study of shared clonotypes between healthy human individuals. Using immunoSEQ multiplex PCR, the repertoire was profiled, and TCRdb retains in-frame clones only, with some absent. The sample contains 2 million to 2.5 million clones, under 97% of which appear only once. Material: naive CD4+ T cells sorted from blood. Specified subset: CD45RA+ positively selected. The receptors come from a young man in good health.

This clone showed up just once. The same CDR3 can be traced to other DNA sequences in this sample. The chain uses TRBV7-2 and TRBJ2-3, with D uncertain. CDR1 SGHTA and CDR2 FQGNSA come from the germline V gene. This CDR3 has 13 amino acids. V gave up 1 base and J gave up 2 bases, with 4 bases separating them. The CDR3: CASSLVVTDTQYF. DNA of the CDR3: TGTGCCAGCAGCTTAGTGGTCACAGATACGCAGTATTTT.

CDR3 amino acids: CASSQKSGTEAFF. The CDR3 region has the DNA TGTGCCAGCTCGCAAAAGAGTGGCACTGAAGCTTTCTTT. The chain employs TRBV18 and TRBJ1-1; D is unclear. The germline CDR1 and CDR2 sequences are KGHSH and LQKENI. This CDR3 is 13 amino acids long. V lost 6 bases and J lost 4, with 12 bases in between. Together with reference TRBV18 and TRBJ1-1, the CDR3 gives the full variable domain: NAGVMQNPRHLVRRRGQEARLRCSPMKGHSHVYWYRQLPEEGLKFMVYLQKENIIDESGMPKERFSAEFPKEGPSILRIQQVVRGDSAAYFCASSQKSGTEAFFGQGTRLTVV.

The gene calls are TRBV15 and TRBJ2-7; D unresolved. V lost 0 bases to trimming and J lost 6 bases, with 18 bases between them. Germline assignment: CDR1 LNHNV and CDR2 YYDKDF (reference sequence). The CDR3 length is 16 residues. CDR3 nucleotides: TGTGCCACCAGCAGAGACCCTGGCGCGACGAGTGTCGAGCAGTACTTC. It yields the protein CATSRDPGATSVEQYF.

The chain has TRBV27 and TRBJ1-2; 7 bases are a match to TRBD1. The J segment lost 4 bases and the V segment lost 2 bases, leaving 7 bases of the junction unmatched. Per the germline V gene, CDR1 is MNHEY and CDR2 is SMNVEV (reference sequence). The length of the CDR3 is 15 residues. The CDR3: CASSLRGRLIYGYTF. The CDR3, as DNA: TGTGCCAGCAGTTTAAGGGGGCGACTAATCTATGGCTACACCTTC.

The chain carries TRBV6-1 and TRBJ2-2, with a weak D call TRBD1 (5 bases). V was cut by 8 bases and J by 4 bases, with 11 bases left in between. Germline-derived CDR1 and CDR2 are MNHNS and SASEGT. CDR3 length: 13 residues. The CDR3 loop is CASHPGRTGELFF. The CDR3 DNA sequence: TGTGCCAGCCACCCAGGGCGCACCGGGGAGCTGTTTTTT.

The chain uses TRBV10-3 and TRBJ2-6, with TRBD1 matching 8 bases. The ends lost 5 bases at V and 0 bases at J; junction bases unmatched: 9. The CDR3 spans 18 residues. The germline V gene has CDR1 ENHRY and CDR2 SYGVKD. CDR3 loop: CAISLGTGQFSGANVLTF. In DNA, the CDR3 is TGTGCCATCAGTCTCGGGACAGGCCAATTCTCTGGGGCCAACGTCCTGACTTTC.

J is TRBJ2-7 and V is TRBV5-1, with a possible D match to TRBD1 (6 bases). The CDR3 totals 15 residues. Per germline, CDR1 SGHRS and CDR2 YFSETQ. Trimming took off 3 bases at V and 5 bases at J, with 18 bases between the two ends. CDR3 sequence (DNA): TGCGCCAGCAGCTCCGACTCCAGGGGAAGGAACGAGCAGTACTTC. It encodes CASSSDSRGRNEQYF.

Details on this clone: Other DNA sequences from this sample encode an identical CDR3 as well. This rearrangement joins TRBV7-9 to TRBJ2-1, with D uncertain. Germline V gene lookup returns CDR1 SEHNR and CDR2 FQNEAQ (reference sequence). V lost 5 bases, J lost 9 bases, and 11 bases lay in between. This CDR3 contains 12 residues. In DNA form, the CDR3 reads TGTGCCAGCAGCCTCGACCTATCTGAGCAGTTCTTC. Translation: CASSLDLSEQFF. The complete variable domain, with remaining parts taken from reference TRBV7-9 and TRBJ2-1, reads DTGVSQNPRHKITKRGQNVTFRCDPISEHNRLYWYRQTLGQGPEFLTYFQNEAQLEKSRLLSDRFSAERPKGSFSTLEIQRTEQGDSAMYLCASSLDLSEQFFGPGTRLTVL.